Below are 8 T cell receptor beta chains sequenced from a single sample in a study of CD8+ T cells in alopecia areata (dated by TCRdb to 2017 to 2018). The method was the immunoSEQ multiplex PCR assay. For TCR sequencing, RNA was extracted from every sample and reverse transcribed into cDNA to serve as template. TCRdb mirrors the immuneACCESS table, restricted to in-frame sequences. Some clones are absent from its copies; in checked studies, under half trace to an unresolved V gene, and the reason for the others is unknown. The sample table shows about 200,000 clones, and roughly 50% are seen once. Roughly 5.3% of the sample is in the top ten clones. Sequenced: CD8+ T cells sorted from blood. These TCRs come from a human donor in good health.

The rearrangement uses TRBV5-6 and TRBJ1-1, with TRBD1 as a possible D gene (6 bases). There are 15 residues in the CDR3. Germline CDR1 reads SGHDT; CDR2 reads YYEEEE. V shed 0 bases and J shed 2 bases, with 11 bases lying between them. CDR3 DNA: TGTGCCAGCAGCTTGGAGGCAGGGACAAACACTGAAGCTTTCTTT. It encodes CASSLEAGTNTEAFF.

Here the CDR3 DNA reads TGTGCCAGCAGTTATGGGAGGGACACCTCCTACGAGCAGTACTTC. As protein: CASSYGRDTSYEQYF. This sequence joins TRBV6-5 and TRBJ2-7, with a weak D call TRBD2 (7 bases). Trimming took off 3 bases at V and 0 bases at J, with 12 bases between the two ends. The CDR3 consists of 15 residues. Germline CDR1 reads MNHEY; CDR2 reads SVGAGI.

The J gene is TRBJ1-5, the V gene TRBV30, with 10 nucleotides matching TRBD1. Trimming cost V 0 bases and J 6 bases; bases outside gene matches: 5. The CDR3 runs 15 residues. CDR1 GTSNPN and CDR2 SVGIG come from the germline V gene (reference sequence). The CDR3 nucleotides read TGTGCCTGGAGTGTGGGACAGGGGCCTGGTCAGCCCCAGCATTTT. Translated, it gives CAWSVGQGPGQPQHF. Together with reference TRBV30 and TRBJ1-5, the CDR3 gives the full variable domain: SQTIHQWPATLVQPVGSPLSLECTVEGTSNPNLYWYRQAAGRGLQLLFYSVGIGQISSEVPQNLSASRPQDRQFILSSKKLLLSDSGFYLCAWSVGQGPGQPQHFGDGTRLSIL.

The chain carries TRBV7-9 and TRBJ2-3; D is uncertain. The CDR3 loop spans 14 amino acids. V lost 4 bases and J lost 0, with 8 bases in between. CDR1 is SEHNR, CDR2 FQNEAQ, per germline (reference sequence). CDR3 protein: CASSSTLSTDTQYF. DNA of the CDR3: TGTGCCAGCAGCTCGACACTTAGCACAGATACGCAGTATTTT.

The chain recombines TRBV5-4 with TRBJ2-5, with D possibly TRBD1 on 5 matching bases. This CDR3 region has 14 residues. Germline V gives CDR1 SGHNT, CDR2 YYREEE (reference sequence). Trimming removed 3 bases from V and 6 bases from J, with 15 bases in between. The CDR3 DNA follows: TGTGCCAGCAGCTGGACACACACCGATCAGACCCAGTACTTC. Translation gives CASSWTHTDQTQYF. The full variable domain, rest sourced from reference TRBV5-4 and TRBJ2-5, is ETGVTQSPTHLIKTRGQQVTLRCSSQSGHNTVSWYQQALGQGPQFIFQYYREEENGRGNFPPRFSGLQFPNYSSELNVNALELDDSALYLCASSWTHTDQTQYFGPGTRLLVL.

V is TRBV9 and J is TRBJ1-2; D is perhaps TRBD1 (6 bases). CDR1 and CDR2 from the germline V gene are SGDLS and YYNGEE. The CDR3 has 13 residues. Trimming shortened V by 3 bases and J by 4 bases, and 10 bases separated the two germline ends. In DNA form, the CDR3 reads TGTGCCAGCAGCGGATCGGACAGCTATGGCTACACCTTC. Its protein product is CASSGSDSYGYTF.

This clone has a handful of counts. The chain carries TRBV19 and TRBJ2-1, with TRBD2 as a possible D gene (6 bases). Germline CDR1 LNHDA, CDR2 SQIVND (reference sequence). Trimming took off 8 bases at V and 3 bases at J, with 14 bases between the two ends. The CDR3 is 14 residues long. The CDR3 bases are TGTGCCAGTGGTCGAGGCGGGAACTACAATGAGCAGTTCTTC. This gives the protein CASGRGGNYNEQFF.

The rearrangement links TRBV15 to TRBJ2-1, with 14 bases that match TRBD2. The CDR3 loop spans 18 amino acids. In germline, CDR1 is LNHNV, CDR2 YYDKDF (reference sequence). V lost 0 bases and J lost 3; bases outside the gene matches: 4. In nucleotides, the CDR3 is TGTGCCACCAGCAGAGACGGGACTAGCGGGGGTCGCTACAATGAGCAGTTCTTC. Translated: CATSRDGTSGGRYNEQFF.